This T cell receptor beta chain originates from a study of T cell responses to AZD1222 COVID-19 vaccine (dated by TCRdb to about 2021). With respect to the entire study: Because spike-specific TCR depth and breadth did not differ between the two schedules, AZD1222 recipients who got a second dose at roughly 4 weeks were pooled with those who got a second dose at roughly 12 weeks. A total of roughly 240 trial participants underwent TCR sequencing, of whom some 210 received two doses of AZD1222 and some 25 received two doses of the MenACWY control vaccine. Enrollment into the trials was organized by age into subgroups of 18-55, 56-69 and 70-plus years, and those subgroups contained roughly 150, 30 and 60 TCR-sequenced participants, respectively.

The CDR3 regions of human TCRbeta chains were analyzed by immunosequencing. In the authors' own workflow: TCRs in the repertoires were compared against a reference library of SARS-CoV-2-specific TCRs that had been generated with the MIRA antigen-specificity platform. Breadth was defined as the fraction of unique TCRs that were SARS-CoV-2-associated. Depth was defined as the fraction of total T cells that were SARS-CoV-2-associated. Each spike-specific TCR was assigned to its reactive spike region and to a CD4 or CD8 class using the MIRA data. Log10-transformed breadth and depth values were compared by one-way ANOVA with Sidak's multiple comparisons tests. What TCRdb holds here is the immuneACCESS table cut down to in-frame rearrangements. Part of the clones is not present; checked against another copy, under half of the missing clones reflect an unresolved V gene, and the others are unexplained. V and J calls plus clone size are reproduced from that table; the DNA served to infer D and trimming. This sample has roughly 130,000 clones in its table, and around 87% of those were observed once. The ten largest clones take up 1.4% to 1.5% of the sample.

The V and J ends are trimmed by 5 bases and 9 bases, leaving 14 bases between them. Spanning cysteine to phenylalanine, the CDR3 consists of 14 amino acids. Only the CDR3 part of the read is kept: 42 bases, read in frame from the first base. The germline V gene (reference sequence) sets CDR1 to LNHDA and CDR2 to SQIVND. The sample's time point, from its label and the paper: baseline before first vaccination. The vaccinee samples were drawn from two UK trials, COV001 and COV002, one of which was a single-blind randomized controlled phase 2/3 trial testing AZD1222 (ChAdOx1 nCoV-19) in healthy adults. Trial participant PBMC samples were collected at day 0 and day 28 after the second dose for TCRbeta chain sequencing. The full study reports these points: Spike-specific TCR breadth and depth rose significantly after two AZD1222 doses compared with day 0 and with MenACWY recipients. Participants were mostly white British, with more females than males. The authors suggested clonal diversity may have been underestimated. CD4 TCRs associated with the vaccine covered the entire spike protein, and the dominant responses were in regions 160-218 and 743-854. The 56-69-year group was small, and its depth increase did not reach significance, likely because of low power. Conclusions about previously exposed vaccinees are limited because only six or seven AZD1222 recipients were SARS-CoV-2 seropositive at baseline. Because no samples from the day 14 peak response were available, repertoires could be characterized only after the peak T cell response. Epitopes outside the regions mutated in the B.1.351 and B.1.1.7 variants were reportedly recognized by nearly half of the unique spike-specific TCRs.

As concerns this clone: It lacks a known antigen. No quality values exist for individual bases; no much larger clone is one base distant.

This receptor chain uses TRBV19 and TRBJ1-6; possibly the D gene is TRBD1, per 6 matching bases. Specimen: peripheral blood, collected on day 0 of AZD1222 vaccination. This clonotype was obtained from an adult in good health. The base sequence is TGTGCCAGTAGTGCCAACAGGGATGGTTCACCCCTCCACTTT. It encodes CASSANRDGSPLHF.